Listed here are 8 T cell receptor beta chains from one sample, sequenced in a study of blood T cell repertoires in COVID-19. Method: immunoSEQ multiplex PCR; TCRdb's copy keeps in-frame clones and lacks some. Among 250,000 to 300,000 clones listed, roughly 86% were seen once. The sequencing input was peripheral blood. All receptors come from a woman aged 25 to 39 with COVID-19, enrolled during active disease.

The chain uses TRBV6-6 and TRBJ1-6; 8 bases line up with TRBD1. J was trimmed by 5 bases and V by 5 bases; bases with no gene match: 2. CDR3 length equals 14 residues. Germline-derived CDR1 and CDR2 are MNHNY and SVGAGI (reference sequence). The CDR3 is CASSGTGDNSPLHF. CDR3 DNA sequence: TGTGCCAGCAGTGGGACAGGAGATAATTCACCCCTCCACTTT.

The CDR3, as DNA: TGTGCCAGCAGCGTAGACCCCAGATGGGGGGGAAAACTGTTTTTT. This gives the protein CASSVDPRWGGKLFF. The chain has TRBV9 and TRBJ1-4, with D perhaps matching TRBD1 (5 bases). The CDR3 has 15 amino acids. CDR1 is SGDLS and CDR2 is YYNGEE in the germline V gene. Trimming removed 0 bases at V and 10 bases at J, with 16 bases between. Full variable domain (outside the CDR3, taken from reference TRBV9 and TRBJ1-4): DSGVTQTPKHLITATGQRVTLRCSPRSGDLSVYWYQQSLDQGLQFLIQYYNGEERAKGNILERFSAQQFPDLHSELNLSSLELGDSALYFCASSVDPRWGGKLFFGSGTQLSVL.

CDR3 in amino acids: CASSINGGGTYNEQFF. The CDR3 bases are TGTGCCAGTAGTATCAATGGGGGAGGGACCTACAATGAGCAGTTCTTC. V is TRBV19 and J is TRBJ2-1, with TRBD2 identical over 7 bases. Germline assignment: CDR1 LNHDA and CDR2 SQIVND (reference sequence). This CDR3 has 16 residues. V dropped 3 bases and J dropped 2; count of bases not matched to a gene: 7.

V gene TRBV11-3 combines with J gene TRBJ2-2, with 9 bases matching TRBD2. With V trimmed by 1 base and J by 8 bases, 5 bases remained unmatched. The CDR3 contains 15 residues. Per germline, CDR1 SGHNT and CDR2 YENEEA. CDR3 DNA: TGTGCCAGCAGCTTAGTAGCGGGAGTTGGAGGGGAGCTGTTTTTT. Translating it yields CASSLVAGVGGELFF.

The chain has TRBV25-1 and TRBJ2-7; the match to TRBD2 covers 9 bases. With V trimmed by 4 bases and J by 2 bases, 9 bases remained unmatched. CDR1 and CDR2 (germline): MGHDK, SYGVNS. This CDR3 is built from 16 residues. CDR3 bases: TGTGCCAGCAGTGGCACCCCTGGACTAGCGACCTACGAGCAGTACTTC. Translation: CASSGTPGLATYEQYF.

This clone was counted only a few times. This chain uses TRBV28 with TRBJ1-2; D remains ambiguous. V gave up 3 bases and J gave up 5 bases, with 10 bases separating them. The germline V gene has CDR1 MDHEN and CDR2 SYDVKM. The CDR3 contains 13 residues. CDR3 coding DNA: TGTGCCAGCAGTTTGGAGGGTTGGTATGGCTACACCTTC. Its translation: CASSLEGWYGYTF.

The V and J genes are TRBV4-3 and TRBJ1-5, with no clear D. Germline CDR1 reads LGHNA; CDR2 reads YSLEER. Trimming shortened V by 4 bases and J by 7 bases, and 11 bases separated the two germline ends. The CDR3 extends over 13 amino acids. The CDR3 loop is CASSLTITQPQHF. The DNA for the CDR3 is TGCGCCAGCAGCCTAACAATTACCCAGCCCCAGCATTTT.

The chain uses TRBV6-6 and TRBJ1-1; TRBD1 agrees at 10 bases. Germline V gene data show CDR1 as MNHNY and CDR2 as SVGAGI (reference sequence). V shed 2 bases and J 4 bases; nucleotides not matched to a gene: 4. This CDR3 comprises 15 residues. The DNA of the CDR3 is TGTGCCAGCAGTTACGCGGGACAGGGGAGCACTGAAGCTTTCTTT. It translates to CASSYAGQGSTEAFF.